A selection of T cell receptor beta chains follows, all from one sample in a study of cytomegalovirus exposure and HLA in healthy donors. The assay was immunoSEQ multiplex PCR, and TCRdb's table has in-frame clones only and misses some. The table shows a few hundred thousand clones, with around 81% occurring only once. Sequencing input: PBMCs. These receptors all come from an older woman in good health and CMV-seropositive. Both conserved end residues are part of each CDR3. D genes are given only for firm matches. Expanded clones are given a class, and other clones once, few, many or no size at all.

v_call,d_call,clone_size,j_call,cdr3_aa,cdr3_nt
TRBV28,.,.,TRBJ1-2,CASRSGTPRIGYTF,TGTGCCAGCAGGTCCGGGACTCCCAGGATCGGCTACACCTTC
TRBV6-5,.,.,TRBJ1-1,CASNRRGNTEAFF,TGTGCCAGCAACCGCAGGGGGAACACTGAAGCTTTCTTT
TRBV5-1,.,few,TRBJ2-1,CASSLSGGGRNNEQFF,TGCGCCAGCAGCTTGTCTGGGGGCGGACGGAACAATGAGCAGTTCTTC
TRBV28,TRBD1,.,TRBJ1-5,CASSLSLLGQLQPQHF,TGTGCCAGCAGTTTATCCTTGTTGGGACAGCTTCAGCCCCAGCATTTT
TRBV11-2,TRBD2,.,TRBJ2-3,CASQRTSGRDTQYF,TGTGCCAGCCAGAGGACTAGCGGGAGAGATACGCAGTATTTT
TRBV5-1,.,once,TRBJ2-6,CASSLGGLRSGANVLTF,TGCGCCAGCAGCTTAGGGGGATTACGCTCTGGGGCCAACGTCCTGACTTTC
TRBV9,.,.,TRBJ2-7,CASSGLNYEQYF,TGTGCCAGCAGCGGATTGAACTACGAGCAGTACTTC
TRBV12-5,.,.,TRBJ1-1,CASGLVRGGRNTEAFF,TGTGCTAGTGGTTTGGTAAGGGGAGGGAGGAACACTGAAGCTTTCTTT
TRBV11-3,.,.,TRBJ2-7,CASSLRTDYEQYF,TGTGCCAGCAGCCTCCGGACAGATTACGAGCAGTACTTC
TRBV5-1,.,once,TRBJ2-7,CASSLAGDNRNEQYF,TGCGCCAGCAGCTTGGCCGGGGACAATCGAAACGAGCAGTACTTC
TRBV5-1,.,once,TRBJ1-1,CASSGTQVNTEAFF,TGCGCCAGCAGCGGAACTCAGGTGAACACTGAAGCTTTCTTT
TRBV7-7,.,.,TRBJ2-2,CASSLIYTGELFF,TGTGCCAGCAGCTTAATCTACACCGGGGAGCTGTTTTTT
TRBV7-9,.,once,TRBJ2-7,CASSSGSTYEQYF,TGTGCCAGCAGCTCCGGGTCAACCTACGAGCAGTACTTC
TRBV12-5,.,.,TRBJ2-5,CASGLVDGLPRGETQYF,TGTGCTAGTGGTTTGGTAGACGGACTGCCCCGGGGAGAGACCCAGTACTTC
TRBV12-5,.,.,TRBJ2-7,CASGFRSYEQYF,TGTGCTAGTGGTTTCCGCTCCTACGAGCAGTACTTC
TRBV10-1,TRBD1,.,TRBJ1-2,CASRLGQGAKYGYTF,TGCGCCAGCAGGCTTGGACAGGGGGCGAAATATGGCTACACCTTC
TRBV5-1,TRBD1,.,TRBJ2-2,CASSGGQLGTGELFF,TGCGCCAGCAGCGGGGGACAGTTAGGGACCGGGGAGCTGTTTTTT
TRBV19,TRBD2,.,TRBJ2-1,CASSIGRLAGARNEQFF,TGTGCCAGTAGTATAGGGCGCCTAGCGGGAGCGAGGAATGAGCAGTTCTTC
TRBV6-1,TRBD2,few,TRBJ2-1,CASSIAGGPYEQFF,TGTGCCAGCAGTATAGCGGGAGGGCCCTATGAGCAGTTCTTC
TRBV18,.,.,TRBJ2-7,CASSPTDYEQYF,TGTGCCAGCTCACCTACTGACTACGAGCAGTACTTC
TRBV5-6,.,.,TRBJ2-1,CASSLIAIGGNEQFF,TGTGCCAGCAGCTTAATAGCCATAGGGGGCAATGAGCAGTTCTTC
TRBV6-5,.,few,TRBJ1-5,CASSNSGWQPQHF,TGTGCCAGCTCTAATTCAGGGTGGCAGCCCCAGCATTTT
TRBV5-8,.,.,TRBJ1-1,CASSPILGGTEAFF,TGTGCCAGCAGCCCAATCCTGGGGGGCACTGAAGCTTTCTTT
TRBV7-3,TRBD2,.,TRBJ2-1,CASSSGLARQFF,TGTGCCAGCAGCTCCGGACTAGCGCGTCAGTTCTTC
TRBV15,.,.,TRBJ1-4,CATSRGGGVDEKLFF,TGTGCCACCAGCAGAGGCGGGGGGGTCGATGAAAAACTGTTTTTT
TRBV10-3,.,.,TRBJ2-7,CAISEGPANPYEQYF,TGTGCCATCAGTGAGGGGCCAGCAAATCCCTACGAGCAGTACTTC
TRBV6-6,TRBD1,once,TRBJ1-5,CASSPGQGRNQPQHF,TGTGCCAGCAGTCCAGGACAGGGCCGCAATCAGCCCCAGCATTTT
TRBV27,.,.,TRBJ1-5,CASGRGSNQPQHF,TGTGCCAGCGGGCGGGGAAGCAATCAGCCCCAGCATTTT
TRBV10-2,.,.,TRBJ2-7,CASSETGWGSYEQYF,TGCGCCAGCAGTGAGACGGGGTGGGGCTCCTACGAGCAGTACTTC
TRBV28,TRBD1,.,TRBJ2-2,CASAGTGDTGELFF,TGTGCCAGCGCCGGGACAGGGGACACCGGGGAGCTGTTTTTT
TRBV29-1,.,.,TRBJ1-1,CSVVAATDEAFF,TGCAGCGTTGTGGCGGCGACCGATGAAGCTTTCTTT
TRBV28,.,.,TRBJ1-5,CASSWSQPQHF,TGTGCCAGCAGTTGGAGTCAGCCCCAGCATTTT
TRBV5-1,TRBD1,few,TRBJ2-7,CASSPSGTGGEQYF,TGCGCCAGCAGCCCGTCGGGGACAGGGGGTGAGCAGTACTTC
TRBV7-8,.,once,TRBJ2-7,CASSQSERYEQYF,TGTGCCAGCAGCCAATCGGAGCGGTACGAGCAGTACTTC
TRBV7-2,TRBD2,.,TRBJ2-7,CASTVPGLAKGEQYF,TGTGCCAGCACGGTCCCGGGACTAGCCAAAGGCGAGCAGTACTTC
TRBV19,TRBD2,.,TRBJ2-7,CASSISTSSGLSYEQYF,TGTGCCAGTAGTATCAGTACTTCTAGCGGCCTATCCTACGAGCAGTACTTC
TRBV15,.,.,TRBJ1-5,CATSREQGIGQPQHF,TGTGCCACCAGCAGAGAGCAGGGTATAGGTCAGCCCCAGCATTTT
TRBV11-2,.,.,TRBJ2-5,CASSLGGLETQYF,TGTGCCAGCAGCTTAGGGGGCCTGGAGACCCAGTACTTC
TRBV7-3,TRBD1,.,TRBJ1-2,CASSPGTGGIYGYTF,TGTGCCAGCAGTCCCGGGACAGGGGGGATCTATGGCTACACCTTC
TRBV6-4,.,.,TRBJ1-1,CASSDLTINTEAFF,TGTGCCAGCAGTGACTTGACAATTAACACTGAAGCTTTCTTT
TRBV6-5,TRBD1,.,TRBJ1-2,CASSWTGTTYGYTF,TGTGCCAGCAGTTGGACAGGGACCACATATGGCTACACCTTC
TRBV5-1,TRBD1,few,TRBJ2-5,CASSLTGKETQYF,TGCGCCAGCAGCCTGACAGGGAAAGAGACCCAGTACTTC
TRBV28,.,.,TRBJ1-5,CASMEGQLSNQPQHF,TGTGCCAGCATGGAAGGACAACTTAGCAATCAGCCCCAGCATTTT
TRBV23-1,.,.,TRBJ2-1,CASSQSIQGTYNEQFF,TGCGCCAGCAGTCAATCCATCCAGGGGACCTACAATGAGCAGTTCTTC
TRBV6-1,TRBD2,.,TRBJ2-2,CASSGRDYRATGELFF,TGTGCCAGCAGTGGCCGGGACTACCGGGCGACCGGGGAGCTGTTTTTT
TRBV14,TRBD2,.,TRBJ2-2,CASSKWGGADGELFF,TGTGCCAGCAGCAAATGGGGGGGTGCAGACGGGGAGCTGTTTTTT
TRBV30,.,few,TRBJ1-5,CAWSIAYNQPQHF,TGTGCCTGGAGTATAGCATATAATCAGCCCCAGCATTTT
TRBV6-1,TRBD1,once,TRBJ2-4,CASSEWGQIKNIQYF,TGTGCCAGCAGTGAATGGGGACAGATTAAAAACATTCAGTACTTC
TRBV19,.,.,TRBJ1-1,CASSIRLFGQGGTEAFF,TGTGCCAGTAGTATCAGGCTTTTCGGGCAGGGTGGCACTGAAGCTTTCTTT
TRBV9,TRBD1,.,TRBJ2-5,CASSVAGGLETQYF,TGTGCCAGCAGCGTAGCAGGGGGCCTAGAGACCCAGTACTTC
TRBV19,.,.,TRBJ2-5,CASSTLDGGQETQYF,TGTGCCAGTAGTACCCTAGATGGGGGGCAAGAGACCCAGTACTTC
TRBV9,.,.,TRBJ1-2,CASSLGRANYGYTF,TGTGCCAGCAGCCTAGGACGGGCTAACTATGGCTACACCTTC
TRBV27,.,.,TRBJ2-7,CASYHYTAGRGYEQYF,TGTGCCAGTTATCATTATACGGCGGGACGGGGTTACGAGCAGTACTTC